The 19 T cell receptor beta chains below all came from one sample that was sequenced in a study of CD8 T cells in Susac syndrome. The RNA input was about 0.5 to 1 ug, and it was reverse transcribed with random hexamers. Each CDR3 protein gets one entry after TCRdb re-called the immunoSEQ multiplex PCR reads with MiXCR. There are about 130,000 distinct CDR3 sequences in the sample; around 94% occur only once, and approximately 0.22% lies in the top ten. Source material: CD8+ T cells from PBMCs. These receptors originate from a human donor with Susac syndrome.

This clonotype was recorded once. The chain recombines TRBV28 with TRBJ1-2; D remains unclear. CDR3 length: 13 amino acids. CDR1 is MDHEN and CDR2 is SYDVKM in the germline V gene. The V gene lost 6 bases and the J gene lost 2 bases, with 10 bases spanning the gap. CDR3 DNA sequence: TGTGCCAGCAGGTACAGTGCCAACTATGGCTACACCTTC. This gives the protein CASRYSANYGYTF.

The rearrangement joins TRBV4-1 to TRBJ2-5; no clear D. The CDR3 is 14 amino acids. CDR1 is MGHRA, CDR2 YSYEKL, per germline. V lost 2 bases to trimming and J lost 3 bases, with 10 bases between them. The CDR3, as DNA: TGCGCCAGCAGCCAAACTTTGACAAAAGAGACCCAGTACTTC. Protein product: CASSQTLTKETQYF.

The chain carries TRBV7-3 and TRBJ2-1; maybe TRBD2 (6 bases). The germline gives CDR1 SGHTA, CDR2 FQGTGA. The CDR3 extends over 16 amino acids. V was clipped by 4 bases and J by 4 bases, with 17 bases between them. CDR3 protein: CASSSTSGTGYNEQFF. DNA for the CDR3: TGTGCCAGCAGCTCAACCTCCGGGACTGGATACAATGAGCAGTTCTTC.

The V call is TRBV20-1, the J call TRBJ2-7; D gene unclear. Germline V gene sequence: CDR1 DFQATT, CDR2 SNEGSKA (reference sequence). The CDR3 is made up of 13 amino acids. The V gene lost 1 base and the J gene lost 3 bases, with 10 bases spanning the gap. CDR3 bases: TGCAGTGCTAGAGGCTATGACGGCTACGAGCAGTACTTC. Translating it yields CSARGYDGYEQYF.

The V gene is TRBV30, the J gene TRBJ2-1, with TRBD2 identical over 11 bases. V trimming: 4 bases; J trimming: 1 base; junction bases outside the gene matches: 6. Germline values: CDR1 GTSNPN, CDR2 SVGIG (reference sequence). The CDR3 sequence is 16 residues long. The CDR3 protein is CAWNLAGGPSYNEQFF. The CDR3 coding sequence is TGTGCCTGGAACCTAGCGGGAGGACCATCCTACAATGAGCAGTTCTTC.

The V gene is TRBV12-3 or TRBV12-4, the J gene TRBJ2-1, with D possibly matching TRBD2 (6 bases). The V end lost 3 bases, the J end lost 12 bases, and 12 bases lay between the germline ends. The length of the CDR3 is 12 residues. CDR3 sequence: CASSFGQGGQFF. CDR3 DNA: TGTGCCAGCAGTTTTGGGCAGGGAGGGCAGTTCTTC.

This clonotype was counted once. The CDR3 DNA reads as TGCAGTGCAAGACAGCAGAACACTGAAGCTTTCTTT. It yields the protein CSARQQNTEAFF. The rearrangement joins TRBV20-1 to TRBJ1-1; tentatively, D is TRBD1 (5 bases). Germline V gene data show CDR1 as DFQATT and CDR2 as SNEGSKA (reference sequence). V gave up 6 bases and J gave up 1 base, with 9 bases separating them. The CDR3 spans 12 residues.

The chain carries TRBV4-3 and TRBJ2-3, with 8 bases identical to TRBD2. CDR1 and CDR2 from the germline V gene are LGHNA and YSLEER. The CDR3 length is 16 residues. V trimming: 5 bases; J trimming: 2 bases; junction bases outside the gene matches: 9. The CDR3 DNA follows: TGCGCCAGCAGCTTAACTAGCGGCTTTAACACAGATACGCAGTATTTT. Encoded protein: CASSLTSGFNTDTQYF.

The rearrangement uses TRBV6-5 and TRBJ2-1; 8 bases match TRBD1. The CDR3 totals 15 residues. Germline CDR1 reads MNHEY; CDR2 reads SVGAGI. The J segment lost 2 bases and the V segment lost 5 bases, leaving 5 bases of the junction unmatched. The CDR3 DNA follows: TGTGCCAGCAGTCCAGGGGGCCCCCCCTACAATGAGCAGTTCTTC. Protein product: CASSPGGPPYNEQFF.

This clonotype was found a few times. The gene calls are TRBV11-2 and TRBJ2-5; D uncertain. Trimming shortened V by 0 bases and J by 5 bases, and 13 bases separated the two germline ends. Germline V gene lookup returns CDR1 SGHAT and CDR2 FQNNGV. The CDR3 sequence is 15 residues long. The chain's CDR3 is CASSLDPGPRETQYF. For the CDR3, the DNA is TGTGCCAGCAGCTTAGATCCCGGCCCCAGGGAGACCCAGTACTTC.

This clonotype was seen more than once but under ten times. The chain couples TRBV27 to TRBJ2-6, with 7 nucleotides matching TRBD1. Germline values: CDR1 MNHEY, CDR2 SMNVEV (reference sequence). J gave up 4 bases and V 2 bases, and 2 bases lay outside the gene matches. This CDR3 is built from 15 residues. The CDR3 sequence is CASSLGQAGANVLTF. In DNA, the CDR3 is TGTGCCAGCAGTTTAGGACAGGCCGGGGCCAACGTCCTGACTTTC.

This clonotype has only one observation. The gene calls are TRBV12-3 or TRBV12-4 and TRBJ2-2; 12 nucleotides match TRBD2. This CDR3 is built from 18 residues. J lost 0 bases, V lost 0 bases, and 2 bases had no gene match. CDR3 DNA: TGTGCCAGCAGTTTAGCCGGGACTAGCGGGCCGAACACCGGGGAGCTGTTTTTT. It codes for CASSLAGTSGPNTGELFF.

The V gene is TRBV30, the J gene TRBJ1-2; 8 positions match TRBD1. Germline CDR1 and CDR2: GTSNPN and SVGIG (reference sequence). This CDR3 has 16 amino acids. J gave up 4 bases and V 2 bases, and 12 bases lay outside the gene matches. The CDR3 is CAWSYLTRGRPYGYTF. The CDR3, as DNA: TGTGCCTGGAGTTACCTGACCAGGGGGCGACCCTATGGCTACACCTTC.

The genes are TRBV29-1 and TRBJ1-1; D unclear. Trimming removed 0 bases from V and 0 bases from J, with 5 bases in between. In germline, CDR1 is SQVTM, CDR2 ANQGSEA. The CDR3 contains 13 residues. CDR3 in DNA: TGCAGCGTTGAAGAAGGGCTGAACACTGAAGCTTTCTTT. Amino acids: CSVEEGLNTEAFF. The variable domain in full, with the rest retrieved from reference TRBV29-1 and TRBJ1-1, is SAVISQKPSRDICQRGTSLTIQCQVDSQVTMMFWYRQQPGQSLTLIATANQGSEATYESGFVIDKFPISRPNLTFSTLTVSNMSPEDSSIYLCSVEEGLNTEAFFGQGTRLTVV.

This clonotype was seen only once. This chain links TRBV4-1 with TRBJ2-3; D gene unclear. CDR1 MGHRA and CDR2 YSYEKL come from the germline V gene. Trimming removed 0 bases at V and 3 bases at J, with 10 bases between. This CDR3 is 15 amino acids long. The CDR3 reads CASSQDADSTDTQYF. The CDR3 DNA reads TGCGCCAGCAGCCAAGACGCCGACTCGACAGATACGCAGTATTTT.

This rearrangement joins TRBV15 to TRBJ2-2; possible D gene TRBD1, 6 bases. The V gene's germline CDR1 is LNHNV and CDR2 YYDKDF (reference sequence). This CDR3 has 17 amino acids. V shed 0 bases and J shed 0 bases, with 11 bases lying between them. CDR3 amino acids: CATSRDRGGANTGELFF. The CDR3, as DNA: TGTGCCACCAGCAGAGATCGAGGGGGAGCGAACACCGGGGAGCTGTTTTTT.

The rearrangement links TRBV12-3 or TRBV12-4 to TRBJ2-7; no reliable D call. CDR3 length: 13 residues. V gave up 7 bases and J gave up 0 bases, with 10 bases separating them. Here the CDR3 reads CASKPGHSYEQYF. CDR3 nucleotide sequence: TGTGCCAGCAAACCGGGCCACTCCTACGAGCAGTACTTC.

The rearrangement uses TRBV9 and TRBJ2-5, with D possibly matching TRBD2 (6 bases). The V gene's germline CDR1 is SGDLS and CDR2 YYNGEE. The V end lost 0 bases, the J end lost 2 bases, and 11 bases lay between the germline ends. CDR3 length: 15 residues. The CDR3 nucleotides are TGTGCCAGCAGCGTAGAAGGTAGCGGACAAGAGACCCAGTACTTC. This codes for CASSVEGSGQETQYF.

The rearrangement uses TRBV12-3 or TRBV12-4 and TRBJ1-6; possibly TRBD1 for D (6 bases). The CDR3 covers 18 residues. V lost 3 bases, J lost 13 bases, and 28 bases lay in between. The CDR3 is CASSLGAGRQRLGEPLHF. The CDR3 DNA is TGTGCCAGCAGTTTGGGGGCTGGGCGACAGAGGCTCGGGGAGCCCCTCCACTTT.